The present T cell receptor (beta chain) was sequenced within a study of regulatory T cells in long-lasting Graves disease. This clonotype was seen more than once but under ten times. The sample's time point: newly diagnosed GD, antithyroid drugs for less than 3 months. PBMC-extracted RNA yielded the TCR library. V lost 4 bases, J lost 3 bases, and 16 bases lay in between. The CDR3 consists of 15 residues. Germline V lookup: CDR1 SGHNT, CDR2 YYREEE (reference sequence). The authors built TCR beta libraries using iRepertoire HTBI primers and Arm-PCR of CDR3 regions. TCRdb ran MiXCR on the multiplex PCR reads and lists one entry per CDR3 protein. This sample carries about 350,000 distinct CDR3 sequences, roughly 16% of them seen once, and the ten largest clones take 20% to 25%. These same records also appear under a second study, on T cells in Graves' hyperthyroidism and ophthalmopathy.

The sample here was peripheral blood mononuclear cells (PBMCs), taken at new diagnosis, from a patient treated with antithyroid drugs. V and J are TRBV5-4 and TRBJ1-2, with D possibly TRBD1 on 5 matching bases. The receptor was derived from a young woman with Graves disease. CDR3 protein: CASSGGVSQYYGYTF. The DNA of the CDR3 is TGTGCCAGCAGCGGGGGGGTCAGTCAATACTATGGCTACACCTTC.